This T cell receptor beta chain comes out of a study of a mutant IDH1 vaccine in newly diagnosed glioma. Study details: The treated population exhibited a male proportion of about 62%, a female proportion of about 38%, and a mean age of approximately 41 years. Week 47 marked visit V13, whereas week 35 marked visit V12.

Some clones are missing from TCRdb's copy, which holds only in-frame ones; the method was immunoSEQ multiplex PCR. This sample has around 60,000 clones, with approximately 81% found just once. A remark on this clone: Its cognate antigen is unknown.

Time point specified: week 35, safety follow-up. Vaccinated patients received 300 ug of mutant IDH1 20-mer peptide per dose, with topical imiquimod. The study enrolled donors with new WHO grade 3 or 4 IDH1-mutant, ATRX-lost astrocytomas. Germline V CDR1 and CDR2: MGHDK, SYGVNS. Trimming at V came to 3 bases and at J to 14 bases, leaving 19 bases not matched to a gene. The CDR3 sequence is 17 residues long. The chain employs TRBV25-1 and TRBJ1-6; 7 positions agree with TRBD1. The TCR was taken from a man aged 25-45 years with glioma. This specimen consisted of PBMCs, obtained from a glioma patient whose treatment included an IDH1 peptide vaccine. CDR3 region: CASSDYGVRGTGSSLHF. The CDR3, as DNA: TGTGCCAGCAGTGATTACGGGGTCAGGGGGACTGGTTCGTCCCTCCACTTT.